These T cell receptor beta chains were read from a single sample in a study of blood T cells in healthy people across ages. TCRdb reanalysed the 5' RACE reads using MiXCR and keeps one entry per CDR3 protein. The sample carries 800,000 to 950,000 distinct CDR3 sequences, roughly 40% recorded once. Sequencing was performed on blood. These receptors were obtained from a young man in good health. The CDR3 runs from the conserved cysteine through the conserved F or W. A D gene is named only where the DNA matches it firmly. Clone size is shown for a subset of rows, as once, few, many or a class of expanded clone.

clone size,J gene,V gene,D gene,CDR3 DNA,CDR3 protein
-,TRBJ1-4,TRBV10-3,-,TGTGCCACGTGGGGGGGAACTAATGAAAAACTGTTTTTT,CATWGGTNEKLFF
few,TRBJ2-7,TRBV4-2,TRBD2,TGTGCCAGCAGCCAACTAGCGGGGCCTACCTACGAGCAGTACTTC,CASSQLAGPTYEQYF
-,TRBJ2-3,TRBV2,-,TGTGCCAGCAGTGAAGATCGTGCAGATACGCAGTATTTT,CASSEDRADTQYF
many,TRBJ2-7,TRBV7-7,TRBD1,TGTGCTAGCAGCTTAGACAGGGGCCACGAGCAGTACTTC,CASSLDRGHEQYF
once,TRBJ1-2,TRBV20-1,TRBD1,TGCAGTGCTCGCAGGGGGGACTACGGCTACACCTTC,CSARRGDYGYTF
few,TRBJ2-7,TRBV2,TRBD1,TGTGCCAGCGCCTACAGGGGGGATTACGAGCAGTACTTC,CASAYRGDYEQYF
many,TRBJ2-1,TRBV20-1,TRBD1,TGCAGTGCTAGGGAAGGGGGCGAGAATGAGCAGTTCTTC,CSAREGGENEQFF
once,TRBJ2-3,TRBV12-3/TRBV12-4,-,TGTGCCAGCAGTTTAGCAATGGGGGCCCGCGGACAGCCCCAGTATTTT,CASSLAMGARGQPQYF
-,TRBJ1-1,TRBV7-2,-,TGTGCCAGCAGCTTATGGGACGGTGAAGCTTTCTTT,CASSLWDGEAFF
few,TRBJ2-7,TRBV6-2/TRBV6-3,-,TGTGCCAGCAGTTACTCGAGGTCGGGTGGCGAGCAGTACTTC,CASSYSRSGGEQYF
-,TRBJ2-5,TRBV28,-,TGTGCCAGCGCCACGCAGGCACAAGAGACCCAGTACTTC,CASATQAQETQYF
-,TRBJ2-4,TRBV2,-,TGTGCCAGCAGCGGGACCAAAAACATTCAGTACTTC,CASSGTKNIQYF
-,TRBJ2-1,TRBV20-1,TRBD2,TGCAGTGCTAGAGGGGGACTAGCGGGGGGGAGCTCCTACAATGAGCAGTTCTTC,CSARGGLAGGSSYNEQFF
many,TRBJ2-7,TRBV4-2,-,TGTGCCAGCAGCCGGACAGCGGACGAGCAGTACTTC,CASSRTADEQYF
once,TRBJ2-2,TRBV27,-,TGTGCCATCAAACTGGGGGTGTCCGGGGAGCTGTTTTTT,CAIKLGVSGELFF
-,TRBJ2-2,TRBV6-2/TRBV6-3,-,TGTGCCAGCAGTCCCGACGGACCCACCGGGGAGCTGTTTTTT,CASSPDGPTGELFF
-,TRBJ2-1,TRBV6-2/TRBV6-3,-,TGTGCCAGCAGTTACCCGATCGGGAATGAGCAGTTCTTC,CASSYPIGNEQFF
many,TRBJ2-1,TRBV7-3,TRBD1,TGTGCCAGCAGCTCTTCCGGGACAGGTTCCTACAATGAGCAGTTCTTC,CASSSSGTGSYNEQFF
few,TRBJ2-3,TRBV6-6,-,TGTGCCAGCAGTTACTTGGGGGCAACAGATACGCAGTATTTT,CASSYLGATDTQYF
-,TRBJ2-1,TRBV2,-,TGTACCAGCATGAAGACAGGAGACACAAATGAGCAGTTCTTC,CTSMKTGDTNEQFF
-,TRBJ2-7,TRBV20-1,TRBD1,TGCAGTGCTAGAGATTTCCGGGACAGGGGAAAAAGTAAGAGCTCCTACAATGAGCAGTACTTC,CSARDFRDRGKSKSSYNEQYF
few,TRBJ2-3,TRBV30,-,TGTGCCTGGACGAGGGATACGCAGTATTTT,CAWTRDTQYF
-,TRBJ2-7,TRBV27,-,TGTGCCAGCAGTTCGGACGCAACCCAGTACTTC,CASSSDATQYF
-,TRBJ2-3,TRBV9,-,TGTGCCAGCAGCGACGGGGGGCTTGGTCCAGATACGCAGTATTTT,CASSDGGLGPDTQYF
-,TRBJ1-4,TRBV9,-,TGTGCCAGCAGCCCCGGGGGACTGACTAATGAAAAACTGTTTTTT,CASSPGGLTNEKLFF